This is a list of T cell receptor beta chains from one sample in a study of blood T cell repertoires in COVID-19. Assay used: immunoSEQ multiplex PCR; TCRdb lists only in-frame clones, some missing. The profile covers 180,000 or so clones, with 70% to 90% appearing a single time and around 10% taken by the ten largest. Specimen: peripheral blood. The receptors were gathered from a woman aged 80 or over with acute or convalescent COVID-19. Both conserved end residues are part of each CDR3. Fields, in order: V gene, D gene, clone size, J gene, CDR3 protein, CDR3 DNA. A D gene is named only where the DNA matches it firmly. The size entry is marked missing in some rows and otherwise reads once, few, many or a size class.

>TRBV5-4|.|.|TRBJ2-5
CASSTRRVEETQYF
TGTGCCAGCAGCACGCGGAGGGTAGAAGAGACCCAGTACTTC
>TRBV14|.|.|TRBJ1-1
CASSQDTAGGAFF
TGTGCCAGCAGCCAAGATACTGCGGGGGGTGCTTTCTTT
>TRBV11-2|.|.|TRBJ2-5
CASRRGQFGQETQYF
TGTGCCAGCAGGCGGGGCCAGTTTGGACAAGAGACCCAGTACTTC
>TRBV5-6|.|.|TRBJ1-6
CASSLVRQPNSPLHF
TGTGCCAGCAGCTTGGTGCGACAGCCGAATTCACCCCTCCACTTT
>TRBV18|TRBD1|.|TRBJ1-1
CASSPRGGRNTEAFF
TGTGCCAGCTCACCACGAGGGGGCCGGAACACTGAAGCTTTCTTT
>TRBV6-1|.|.|TRBJ1-5
CASSEGLSRGQPQHF
TGTGCCAGCAGTGAAGGTCTGTCTCGAGGACAGCCCCAGCATTTT
>TRBV27|.|.|TRBJ1-1
CASSAQGSGVAFF
TGTGCCAGCTCAGCACAGGGTTCAGGAGTTGCTTTCTTT
>TRBV7-2|TRBD1|.|TRBJ2-3
CASSLRAGGMDTQYF
TGTGCCAGCAGCTTAAGGGCAGGGGGCATGGATACGCAGTATTTT
>TRBV6-5|.|.|TRBJ1-2
CASSYSAPRGYGYTF
TGTGCCAGCAGTTACTCGGCCCCGCGCGGGTATGGCTACACCTTC
>TRBV12-5|.|.|TRBJ1-4
CASGLFLVPSRGTNEKLFF
TGTGCTAGTGGTTTGTTTCTCGTCCCGTCAAGGGGCACTAATGAAAAACTGTTTTTT
>TRBV3-1/TRBV3-2|.|.|TRBJ1-2
CASSPGLNYGYTF
TGTGCCAGCAGCCCGGGACTCAACTATGGCTACACCTTC
>TRBV27|.|few|TRBJ1-5
CASSLEEGTPQHF
TGTGCCAGCAGTTTAGAGGAGGGGACGCCCCAGCATTTT
>TRBV7-9|.|.|TRBJ2-4
CASSSGQLAKNIQYF
TGTGCCAGCAGCTCAGGACAATTAGCCAAAAACATTCAGTACTTC
>TRBV9|TRBD1|.|TRBJ1-1
CASSVSTGVNTEAFF
TGTGCCAGCAGCGTATCGACAGGGGTGAACACTGAAGCTTTCTTT
>TRBV11-3|TRBD1|.|TRBJ1-3
CASSPLGQGHTIYF
TGTGCCAGCAGCCCGTTAGGACAGGGCCACACCATATATTTT
>TRBV28|TRBD2|.|TRBJ2-6
CAAREALSGANVLTF
TGTGCCGCGCGGGAGGCTCTCTCTGGGGCCAACGTCCTGACTTTC
>TRBV18|TRBD1|.|TRBJ1-4
CASSPGQNEKLFF
TGTGCCAGCTCACCGGGACAGAATGAAAAACTGTTTTTT
>TRBV2|.|once|TRBJ1-5
CASSEAGLQPQHF
TGTGCCAGCAGTGAAGCGGGGCTTCAGCCCCAGCATTTT
>TRBV3-1/TRBV3-2|TRBD2|.|TRBJ2-3
CASSRGGTSWGDTQYF
TGTGCCAGCAGCCGGGGAGGGACTAGCTGGGGAGATACGCAGTATTTT
>TRBV6-1|.|.|TRBJ1-5
CASSEARQIGQPQHF
TGTGCCAGCAGTGAAGCACGACAGATCGGTCAGCCCCAGCATTTT
>TRBV7-9|TRBD1|.|TRBJ2-2
CASRLTGGSTGELFF
TGTGCCAGCAGACTTACAGGGGGGTCCACCGGGGAGCTGTTTTTT
>TRBV9|.|.|TRBJ1-5
CASSADSRSNQPQHF
TGTGCCAGCAGCGCAGACAGTAGGAGCAATCAGCCCCAGCATTTT
>TRBV3-1/TRBV3-2|TRBD2|.|TRBJ2-3
CASNVAGGPGDTQYF
TGTGCCAGCAACGTAGCGGGAGGGCCGGGAGATACGCAGTATTTT
>TRBV30|.|.|TRBJ2-5
CALRQETQYF
TGTGCCTTGAGGCAGGAGACCCAGTACTTC
>TRBV23-1|TRBD1|.|TRBJ2-2
CACRGQDNTGELFF
TGCGCCTGTAGGGGACAGGACAACACCGGGGAGCTGTTTTTT
>TRBV6-1|.|.|TRBJ2-7
CASSETGLSSYEQYF
TGTGCCAGCAGTGAAACGGGATTAAGCTCCTACGAGCAGTACTTC
>TRBV5-1|.|once|TRBJ1-2
CASSLGWAENYGYTF
TGCGCCAGCAGCTTGGGATGGGCCGAGAACTATGGCTACACCTTC